This TCR beta chain was found in a study of neoadjuvant nivolumab and ipilimumab in lung cancer. Notes on the study in general: TCR receptors were sequenced in few samples. Only two of four nivolumab-treated tumors gained richness and clonality by surgery. Resected tumors had greater TCR richness and clonality than uninvolved lung.

V was shortened by 6 bases and J by 1 base, with 17 bases between the two germline ends. This CDR3 has 16 amino acids. Libraries were prepared by immunoSEQ multiplex PCR; TCRdb keeps only in-frame clonotypes and omits some of them. This table holds 7,500 to 9,000 clones, about 80% found once. The count of this clone is one. What it recognizes is unknown. Source: tumor tissue, taken after neoadjuvant nivolumab, alone or with ipilimumab, at or shortly before surgery. This sequence originates from an adult with non-small cell lung cancer. The chain couples TRBV5-3 to TRBJ1-5; D gene ambiguous. TRBV5-3 is identified as an open reading frame with a role that is uncertain. CDR3 coding DNA: TGTGCCAGAATGATGGACCCTCGCACCAGCAATCAGCCCCAGCATTTT. Translating it yields CARMMDPRTSNQPQHF.